The 26 T cell receptor beta chains in this list originate from one sample, sequenced in a study of regulatory T cells in long-lasting Graves disease. HTBI primers from iRepertoire and Arm-PCR of CDR3 regions yielded the TCR beta libraries. TCRdb used MiXCR to reprocess the multiplex PCR reads, holding one entry per CDR3 protein. The sample has around 400,000 distinct CDR3 sequences, 15% seen once. Time point: newly diagnosed GD, antithyroid drugs for less than 3 months. RNA from PBMCs was the source of the TCR library. The source was peripheral blood mononuclear cells (PBMCs), collected at new diagnosis, from a patient treated with antithyroid drugs. The receptors were gathered from a female donor with Graves disease.

This clonotype was recorded many times. The V call is TRBV15, the J call TRBJ1-4; no clear D gene. V was trimmed by 0 bases and J by 7 bases, leaving 12 bases between them. The CDR3 has 15 residues. In germline, CDR1 is LNHNV, CDR2 YYDKDF (reference sequence). The CDR3: CATSRDLGRLEKLFF. The CDR3 nucleotides read TGTGCCACCAGCAGAGATTTAGGCAGACTTGAAAAACTGTTTTTT. The full variable domain, in which reference TRBV15 and TRBJ1-4 provide the parts outside the CDR3, is DAMVIQNPRYQVTQFGKPVTLSCSQTLNHNVMYWYQQKSSQAPKLLFHYYDKDFNNEADTPDNFQSRRPNTSFCFLDIRSPGLGDTAMYLCATSRDLGRLEKLFFGSGTQLSVL.

This clonotype was observed at least ten times. The chain carries TRBV2 and TRBJ2-5; 11 nucleotides agree with TRBD1. The J segment lost 3 bases and the V segment lost 6 bases, leaving 6 bases of the junction unmatched. The CDR3 runs to 15 residues. Germline CDR1 reads SNHLY; CDR2 reads FYNNEI. CDR3 residues: CASRSRTGGEETQYF. CDR3 DNA: TGTGCCAGCAGATCCCGGACAGGGGGCGAAGAGACCCAGTACTTC. The entire variable domain, with the rest obtained from reference TRBV2 and TRBJ2-5, is as follows: EPEVTQTPSHQVTQMGQEVILRCVPISNHLYFYWYRQILGQKVEFLVSFYNNEISEKSEIFDDQFSVERPDGSNFTLKIRSTKLEDSAMYFCASRSRTGGEETQYFGPGTRLLVL.

The V call is TRBV20-1, the J call TRBJ2-7; a weak D match, TRBD1 (6 bases). Germline values: CDR1 DFQATT, CDR2 SNEGSKA (reference sequence). The V end was cut by 1 base, the J end by 4 bases, with 11 bases between. The CDR3 is 13 residues long. CDR3 DNA: TGCAGTGCTAGAGGTAGGACAGAGTACGAGCAGTACTTC. Its translation is CSARGRTEYEQYF.

V gene TRBV12-3 or TRBV12-4 combines with J gene TRBJ2-2; tentatively, D is TRBD1 (5 bases). V shed 5 bases and J shed 6 bases, with 10 bases lying between them. The CDR3 extends over 13 amino acids. This CDR3 is CASSSLRAGELFF. CDR3 coding DNA: TGTGCCAGCAGTAGTCTCAGGGCCGGGGAGCTGTTTTTT.

Comments on this clonotype: This may arise from a read error, as a much more abundant clone is one base away. The J gene is TRBJ2-2, the V gene TRBV7-3; tentative D call: TRBD2 (7 bases). V was trimmed by 2 bases and J by 2 bases, leaving 12 bases between them. The CDR3 covers 16 residues. The germline V gene has CDR1 SGHTA and CDR2 FQGTGA. The CDR3 region is CASSLEAGTNTGELFF. Written as DNA, the CDR3 is TGTGCCAGCAGCTTAGAAGCGGGGACAAACACCGGGGAGCTGTTTTTT.

The rearrangement uses TRBV10-3 and TRBJ1-4; D is unresolved. CDR1 and CDR2 (germline): ENHRY, SYGVKD. CDR3 size: 13 residues. V was pared by 10 bases and J by 5 bases, with 14 bases between. Written as DNA, the CDR3 is TGTGCCACCCAACAGCACCAGAATGAAAAACTGTTTTTT. It specifies CATQQHQNEKLFF.

This clonotype was picked up many times. This chain joins TRBV27 and TRBJ2-1, with D tentatively TRBD2 (5 bases). The V end lost 6 bases, the J end lost 10 bases, and 10 bases lay between the germline ends. Germline CDR1 MNHEY, CDR2 SMNVEV (reference sequence). This CDR3 is 11 amino acids long. The CDR3 nucleotides read TGTGCCAGCAGGAGGGCCGGGGAGCAGTTCTTC. Translated: CASRRAGEQFF.

This clonotype was observed at least ten times. V gene TRBV19 combines with J gene TRBJ1-5, with a possible D match to TRBD1 (6 bases). Deletions cut 8 bases from V and 0 bases from J, with 14 bases between. Germline V lookup: CDR1 LNHDA, CDR2 SQIVND (reference sequence). The CDR3 totals 15 residues. Written as DNA, the CDR3 is TGTGCCAGTGGCCTCATAGGGGGTAGCAATCAGCCCCAGCATTTT. Translation: CASGLIGGSNQPQHF.

This clonotype was seen repeatedly, ten times or more. The CDR3 loop reads CASSESGTIYEQYF. CDR3 nucleotides: TGCGCCAGCAGTGAGTCCGGGACTATCTACGAGCAGTACTTC. V gene TRBV10-1 combines with J gene TRBJ2-7; the match to TRBD2 covers 7 bases. The CDR3 contains 14 residues. Germline V gene lookup returns CDR1 WNHNN and CDR2 SYGVQD (reference sequence). V lost 0 bases, J lost 3 bases, and 2 bases stayed unmatched.

This clonotype was found many times. The V and J genes are TRBV7-2 and TRBJ2-7; D gene uncertain. CDR1 is SGHTA, CDR2 FQGNSA, per germline. V was cut by 2 bases and J by 5 bases, with 7 bases left in between. There are 12 residues in the CDR3. This chain's CDR3 is CASSLSLNEQYF. The CDR3 coding sequence is TGTGCCAGCAGCTTAAGTCTCAACGAGCAGTACTTC.

In its sample, this clonotype was seen many times. The chain has TRBV20-1 and TRBJ2-1; D is perhaps TRBD1 (6 bases). The CDR3 spans 16 residues. Germline V gene sequence: CDR1 DFQATT, CDR2 SNEGSKA (reference sequence). V lost 2 bases, J lost 0 bases, and 14 bases lay in between. The CDR3, as DNA: TGCAGTGCTAGACCCCTTCGGACAGCCTCCTACAATGAGCAGTTCTTC. Translation: CSARPLRTASYNEQFF.

This clonotype was seen repeatedly, ten times or more. Here the CDR3 reads CSAWGLAGVSYNEQFF. The CDR3 nucleotides read TGCAGTGCTTGGGGACTAGCGGGAGTCAGTTACAATGAGCAGTTCTTC. The genes are TRBV20-1 and TRBJ2-1; 14 bases agree with TRBD2. The V and J ends lost 5 bases and 4 bases, in that order; junction bases with no gene match: 7. This CDR3 has 16 amino acids. The germline gives CDR1 DFQATT, CDR2 SNEGSKA (reference sequence).

This clonotype was observed a few times. In DNA, the CDR3 is TGTGCCAGCAGTCAGTCAGGGTTCGGGGAGAGGGGCACAGATACGCAGTATTTT. As protein: CASSQSGFGERGTDTQYF. The chain combines TRBV27 with TRBJ2-3; perhaps D is TRBD1 or TRBD2 (5 bases each). This CDR3 has 18 amino acids. The germline CDR1 and CDR2 sequences are MNHEY and SMNVEV (reference sequence). Trimming shortened V by 5 bases and J by 1 base, and 22 bases separated the two germline ends.

This clonotype has a count of ten or more. The rearrangement joins TRBV5-6 to TRBJ2-2; TRBD1 is a possible D gene (6 bases). Looked up from germline, CDR1 is SGHDT and CDR2 is YYEEEE. The CDR3 spans 15 residues. V lost 0 bases, J lost 1 base, and 7 bases lay in between. DNA of the CDR3: TGTGCCAGCAGCTTGGCACAGGGGAACACCGGGGAGCTGTTTTTT. Translating it yields CASSLAQGNTGELFF.

This clonotype has ten or more counts. V is TRBV12-3 or TRBV12-4 and J is TRBJ2-1, with 13 bases matching TRBD2. Near its end, the DNA agrees better with TRBJ2-5, so the J call may be wrong. The CDR3 runs 18 residues. As DNA, the CDR3 is TGTGCCAGCAGTCCAACAAGGACTAGCGGGAGCCTGGGGGAGACCCAGTACTTC. Its protein is CASSPTRTSGSLGETQYF.

The V call is TRBV9, the J call TRBJ1-4, with a tentative D call TRBD1 (6 bases). V lost 0 bases and J lost 4, with 10 bases in between. Germline V gene data show CDR1 as SGDLS and CDR2 as YYNGEE. The CDR3 has 15 amino acids. The CDR3 DNA sequence: TGTGCCAGCAGCGTAGGAACAGGGATTAATGAAAAACTGTTTTTT. It codes for CASSVGTGINEKLFF.

This clonotype was found many times. The rearrangement links TRBV2 to TRBJ1-2; 7 positions match TRBD1. CDR1 SNHLY and CDR2 FYNNEI come from the germline V gene. The length of the CDR3 is 14 residues. J was trimmed by 8 bases and V by 5 bases; bases with no gene match: 11. The CDR3 DNA follows: TGTGCCAGCAGTCCCGATGACAGGGCGGTCGGCTACACCTTC. Its translation: CASSPDDRAVGYTF.

The genes are TRBV7-8 and TRBJ2-5; 13 positions match TRBD2. The J segment lost 2 bases and the V segment lost 4 bases, leaving 4 bases of the junction unmatched. The CDR3 contains 16 residues. The germline CDR1 and CDR2 sequences are SGHVS and FQNEAQ. The CDR3 DNA follows: TGTGCCAGCAGCTGGACTAGCGGGAGATCACAAGAGACCCAGTACTTC. It encodes CASSWTSGRSQETQYF.

This clonotype showed up many times. The chain has TRBV6-1 and TRBJ2-7; TRBD1 agrees at 9 bases. CDR3 length equals 14 residues. Trimming at V came to 7 bases and at J to 6 bases, leaving 10 bases not matched to a gene. Looked up from germline, CDR1 is MNHNS and CDR2 is SASEGT. CDR3 DNA: TGTGCCAGCACCATGGGCGGGACAGGGTCCGAGCAGTACTTC. This translates into CASTMGGTGSEQYF.

The J gene is TRBJ2-3, the V gene TRBV10-3, with D perhaps TRBD2 (6 bases). Germline loops: CDR1 ENHRY, CDR2 SYGVKD. The CDR3 contains 15 residues. Trimming took 2 bases from V and 2 from J, leaving 11 bases between them. The CDR3 spells CAISERAGPTDTQYF. The CDR3 DNA follows: TGTGCCATCAGTGAGAGGGCGGGGCCCACAGATACGCAGTATTTT.

This clonotype was detected only a few times. This chain connects TRBV6-2 or TRBV6-3 to TRBJ1-4, with TRBD1 as a possible D gene (6 bases). V was cut by 0 bases and J by 2 bases, with 10 bases left in between. Germline CDR1 MNHEY, CDR2 SVGEGT. This CDR3 is built from 16 residues. The CDR3 spells CASSYSVQGTNEKLFF. DNA for the CDR3: TGTGCCAGCAGTTACTCGGTCCAGGGGACTAATGAAAAACTGTTTTTT.

This clonotype has a count of ten or more. This sequence joins TRBV7-9 and TRBJ2-3; perhaps TRBD1 as D (7 bases). V lost 3 bases, J lost 0 bases, and 10 bases lay in between. Germline assignment: CDR1 SEHNR and CDR2 FQNEAQ (reference sequence). The CDR3 spans 15 residues. CDR3 sequence: CASSLTGTSTDTQYF. Written as DNA, the CDR3 is TGTGCCAGCAGCTTGACAGGGACTAGCACAGATACGCAGTATTTT.

There are a few counts of this clonotype. A far larger clone lies a single base away; this is likely a read error. The CDR3 reads CASSYLPGRDTEASF. The DNA for the CDR3 is TGTGCCAGCAGTTACTTGCCGGGAAGGGACACTGAAGCTTCCTTT. The gene calls are TRBV12-3 or TRBV12-4 and TRBJ1-1; D perhaps matches TRBD1 (6 bases). The length of the CDR3 is 15 residues.

This clonotype has at least ten counts. This rearrangement joins TRBV27 to TRBJ1-2; D is uncertain. V gave up 6 bases and J gave up 8 bases, with 19 bases separating them. The CDR3 is 14 amino acids. CDR1 is MNHEY, CDR2 SMNVEV, per germline (reference sequence). CDR3 DNA: TGTGCCAGCAGCAAAACACGGAAAGTAGAAGGCTACACCTTC. This gives the protein CASSKTRKVEGYTF.

Many counts were recorded for this clonotype. This sequence joins TRBV9 and TRBJ1-3; D unresolved. The CDR3 runs to 19 residues. Germline V gene lookup returns CDR1 SGDLS and CDR2 YYNGEE. Trimming removed 4 bases from V and 3 bases from J, with 26 bases in between. CDR3 coding DNA: TGTGCCAGCAGCTCTCCCCGAGGCAGCCCGGGCAGATTTGGAAACACCATATATTTT. This translates into CASSSPRGSPGRFGNTIYF.

The chain joins TRBV6-8 to TRBJ2-1, with TRBD2 matching over 9 bases. Germline CDR1 is MNHGY and CDR2 is SAAAGT. V lost 5 bases and J lost 6; bases outside the gene matches: 23. The CDR3 consists of 20 residues. The DNA for the CDR3 is TGTGCCAGCAGTCCTCCCGGGGCATTGGTAGCGGGAGATTTGTGCAATGAGCAGTTCTTC. Its protein product is CASSPPGALVAGDLCNEQFF.